This T cell receptor (beta chain) was sequenced during a study of control samples from healthy donors and cancer patients. Deletions cut 0 bases from V and 6 bases from J, with 5 bases between. Germline loops: CDR1 SGHTA, CDR2 FQGNSA. The CDR3 length is 12 residues. Using immunoSEQ multiplex PCR, the repertoire was profiled, and TCRdb retains in-frame clones only, with some absent. This sample carries some 100,000 clones, approximately 90% of them seen once, and the ten largest clones take 15% to 20%. J is TRBJ1-2 and V is TRBV7-2; D is unclear. This sequence was found in a woman between 45 and 65 years old in good health. Sequenced sample: blood. CDR3 amino acids: CASSLAVNGYTF. The CDR3 region has the DNA TGTGCCAGCAGCTTAGCGGTAAATGGCTACACCTTC.